This entry is about one T cell receptor beta chain. This specimen belongs to a study of blood T cell repertoires in COVID-19. On the study more broadly: Acute and convalescent COVID-19 samples came from the United States, Italy and Spain.

The CDR3 sequence is 15 residues long. The germline V gene encodes CDR1 KGHSH and CDR2 LQKENI. V gave up 3 bases and J gave up 0 bases, with 8 bases separating them. TCRdb keeps only in-frame clones here, not all; method: immunoSEQ multiplex PCR. The repertoire holds approximately 90,000 clones, with 80% as singletons. The sample comprised peripheral blood. The genes are TRBV18 and TRBJ1-4; D unresolved. The sequence was obtained from a woman aged 80 or older with acute or convalescent COVID-19. Here the CDR3 reads CASSPRSATNEKLFF. The CDR3, as DNA: TGTGCCAGCTCACCTAGGAGCGCAACTAATGAAAAACTGTTTTTT. Complete variable domain (other parts from reference TRBV18 and TRBJ1-4): NAGVMQNPRHLVRRRGQEARLRCSPMKGHSHVYWYRQLPEEGLKFMVYLQKENIIDESGMPKERFSAEFPKEGPSILRIQQVVRGDSAAYFCASSPRSATNEKLFFGSGTQLSVL.